Listed below are T cell receptor beta chains from one sample, sequenced in a study of response to subunit inactivated influenza vaccine. TCRdb fed the RT-PCR reads into MiXCR, producing one record per CDR3 protein. This table has more than 700,000 distinct CDR3 sequences, 20% to 25% appearing once. Source: PBMCs from blood, taken about 5 days after vaccination. These receptors originate from a man between 45 and 60 years old who received an inactivated influenza vaccine. The CDR3 runs from the conserved cysteine through the conserved F or W. Fields, in order: D gene, J gene, clone size, V gene, CDR3 DNA, CDR3 protein. D genes are given only for firm matches. Expanded clones are given a class, and other clones once, few, many or no size at all.

d_call: NA
j_call: TRBJ2-1
clone_size: few
v_call: TRBV10-3
cdr3_nt: TGTGCCATCAGGGGGGCTTGGGACAACTACAATGAGCAGTTCTTC
cdr3_aa: CAIRGAWDNYNEQFF

d_call: TRBD2
j_call: TRBJ2-1
clone_size: few
v_call: TRBV7-9
cdr3_nt: TGTGCCAGCAGCAGGCTGTCGGGAGGGGTCGATGAGCAGTTCTTC
cdr3_aa: CASSRLSGGVDEQFF

d_call: TRBD1
j_call: TRBJ2-7
clone_size: NA
v_call: TRBV12-3/TRBV12-4
cdr3_nt: TGTGCCAGCAGTTTAGAAGTGACAGGGGGTTTATACGAGCAGTACTTC
cdr3_aa: CASSLEVTGGLYEQYF

d_call: TRBD1
j_call: TRBJ1-2
clone_size: NA
v_call: TRBV7-9
cdr3_nt: TGTGCCAGCAGGAAAACAGGGGGAGTTAACTATGGCTACACCTTC
cdr3_aa: CASRKTGGVNYGYTF

d_call: NA
j_call: TRBJ1-2
clone_size: NA
v_call: TRBV25-1
cdr3_nt: TGTGCCAGCAGAAGACTACCCCCTAACTATGGCTACACCTTC
cdr3_aa: CASRRLPPNYGYTF

d_call: NA
j_call: TRBJ2-2
clone_size: NA
v_call: TRBV11-2
cdr3_nt: TGTGCCAGCAGCGAATGGACTGGTCCGAACACCGGGGAGCTGTTTTTT
cdr3_aa: CASSEWTGPNTGELFF

d_call: NA
j_call: TRBJ2-7
clone_size: many
v_call: TRBV6-2/TRBV6-3
cdr3_nt: TGTGCCAGCAGTTTCACGGACCAAGGCGCCTACGAGCAGTACTTC
cdr3_aa: CASSFTDQGAYEQYF

d_call: NA
j_call: TRBJ2-1
clone_size: few
v_call: TRBV5-6
cdr3_nt: TGTGCCAGCAGCTTGATGGGCACCAGTAGGGAGCAGTTCTTC
cdr3_aa: CASSLMGTSREQFF

d_call: NA
j_call: TRBJ2-7
clone_size: NA
v_call: TRBV7-8
cdr3_nt: TGTGCCAGCAGCTTAAGAACGGGCGAGCAGTACTTC
cdr3_aa: CASSLRTGEQYF

d_call: TRBD1
j_call: TRBJ1-2
clone_size: NA
v_call: TRBV4-1
cdr3_nt: TGCGCCAGCAGCCAAGCCGACAGGGATGTTGGCTACACCTTC
cdr3_aa: CASSQADRDVGYTF

d_call: TRBD2
j_call: TRBJ2-5
clone_size: few
v_call: TRBV10-3
cdr3_nt: TGTGCCATCACCGCGACTAGCGAGGGGACCCAGTACTTC
cdr3_aa: CAITATSEGTQYF

d_call: NA
j_call: TRBJ2-1
clone_size: many
v_call: TRBV4-1
cdr3_nt: TGCGCCAGCAGCCATAGGTACAATGAGCAGTTCTTC
cdr3_aa: CASSHRYNEQFF

d_call: TRBD2
j_call: TRBJ2-7
clone_size: many
v_call: TRBV20-1
cdr3_nt: TGCAGTGCCCCGGGACTAGCGGGACTTGAGCAGTACTTC
cdr3_aa: CSAPGLAGLEQYF

d_call: NA
j_call: TRBJ1-5
clone_size: few
v_call: TRBV4-1
cdr3_nt: TGCGCCAGCAGCCATACCGCCACATATTGGCGGGGGTTGCCCCAGCATTTT
cdr3_aa: CASSHTATYWRGLPQHF

d_call: TRBD1
j_call: TRBJ2-5
clone_size: few
v_call: TRBV7-2
cdr3_nt: TGTGCCAGCAGCTTACGGGACAGGGGATTCCAAGAGACCCAGTACTTC
cdr3_aa: CASSLRDRGFQETQYF

d_call: TRBD1
j_call: TRBJ1-6
clone_size: many
v_call: TRBV12-3/TRBV12-4
cdr3_nt: TGTGCCAGCAGTTTCGGGACAGGGCGTTCACCCCTCCACTTT
cdr3_aa: CASSFGTGRSPLHF

d_call: NA
j_call: TRBJ2-7
clone_size: NA
v_call: TRBV5-1
cdr3_nt: TGCGCCAGCAGCTTGGGCGGGTCTGGTGACGAGCAGTACTTC
cdr3_aa: CASSLGGSGDEQYF

d_call: NA
j_call: TRBJ2-6
clone_size: NA
v_call: TRBV6-1
cdr3_nt: TGTGCCAGCAGCCCCTTCCCCTCCAGGGGCGCGTCTGGGGCCAACGTCCTGACTTTC
cdr3_aa: CASSPFPSRGASGANVLTF

d_call: TRBD1
j_call: TRBJ2-7
clone_size: few
v_call: TRBV4-3
cdr3_nt: TGCGCCAGCAGCCAAGATTTGGACAGGGGGCTCGAGCAGTACTTC
cdr3_aa: CASSQDLDRGLEQYF

d_call: NA
j_call: TRBJ2-2
clone_size: NA
v_call: TRBV12-3/TRBV12-4
cdr3_nt: TGTGCCAGCAGTTTCATCGAAGGCACCGGGGAGCTGTTTTTT
cdr3_aa: CASSFIEGTGELFF

d_call: NA
j_call: TRBJ1-5
clone_size: few
v_call: TRBV6-5
cdr3_nt: TGTGCCAGCAGTTACTCGACACAGTCAATTAGCAATCAGCCCCAGCATTTT
cdr3_aa: CASSYSTQSISNQPQHF

d_call: NA
j_call: TRBJ2-1
clone_size: many
v_call: TRBV15
cdr3_nt: TGTGCCACCAGCCCCGTGGTAGCGGAGAGCTCCTACAATGAGCAGTTCTTC
cdr3_aa: CATSPVVAESSYNEQFF

d_call: NA
j_call: TRBJ1-6
clone_size: NA
v_call: TRBV29-1
cdr3_nt: TGCAGCGTTGGATGTAGGTCACCCCTCCACTTT
cdr3_aa: CSVGCRSPLHF

d_call: NA
j_call: TRBJ2-1
clone_size: NA
v_call: TRBV20-1
cdr3_nt: TGCAGTGCCACACCCATGTCTAGGACACAGAGAGAGCAGTTCTTC
cdr3_aa: CSATPMSRTQREQFF

d_call: NA
j_call: TRBJ2-5
clone_size: NA
v_call: TRBV11-3
cdr3_nt: TGTGCCAGCAGCTTGGGTAGCGGAGCCGTTCAAGAGACCCAGTACTTC
cdr3_aa: CASSLGSGAVQETQYF

d_call: NA
j_call: TRBJ2-3
clone_size: once
v_call: TRBV11-3
cdr3_nt: TGTGCCGGCAGCCGCCGTAGAGACCGCACAGATACGCAGTATTTT
cdr3_aa: CAGSRRRDRTDTQYF

d_call: TRBD1
j_call: TRBJ2-4
clone_size: once
v_call: TRBV7-9
cdr3_nt: TGTGCCAGCAGCGAACAGGGGAACATTCAGTACTTC
cdr3_aa: CASSEQGNIQYF

d_call: NA
j_call: TRBJ2-3
clone_size: NA
v_call: TRBV6-2/TRBV6-3
cdr3_nt: TGTGCCAGCAGCCCTGCGGGACTTCAGTACACAGATACGCAGTATTTT
cdr3_aa: CASSPAGLQYTDTQYF

d_call: TRBD1
j_call: TRBJ2-3
clone_size: NA
v_call: TRBV7-9
cdr3_nt: TGTGCCAGCAGTGACAGGGTCTCGACAGATACGCAGTATTTT
cdr3_aa: CASSDRVSTDTQYF

d_call: NA
j_call: TRBJ2-3
clone_size: few
v_call: TRBV5-1
cdr3_nt: TGCGCCAGCACCGGACGGGCCAGCCGAAACACAGATACGCAGTATTTT
cdr3_aa: CASTGRASRNTDTQYF

d_call: NA
j_call: TRBJ2-2
clone_size: NA
v_call: TRBV5-1
cdr3_nt: TGCGCCAGCAGCTTGGGTCAGCGGGTCGCGAACACCGGGGAGCTGTTTTTT
cdr3_aa: CASSLGQRVANTGELFF

d_call: NA
j_call: TRBJ2-5
clone_size: NA
v_call: TRBV6-6
cdr3_nt: TGTGCCAGCAGTTCAGAGGGGGTTACGACCCAGTACTTC
cdr3_aa: CASSSEGVTTQYF

d_call: NA
j_call: TRBJ2-1
clone_size: many
v_call: TRBV7-9
cdr3_nt: TGTGCCAGCAGCTTTTATAGGGGATCGAGCTCCTACAATGAGCAGTTCTTC
cdr3_aa: CASSFYRGSSSYNEQFF

d_call: NA
j_call: TRBJ1-2
clone_size: few
v_call: TRBV4-1
cdr3_nt: TGCGCCAGCACCGACCCCACGAATCACTATGGCTACACCTTC
cdr3_aa: CASTDPTNHYGYTF

d_call: NA
j_call: TRBJ1-1
clone_size: NA
v_call: TRBV4-3
cdr3_nt: TGCGCCAGCAGCCCTACCATGAGGGGGACTGAAGCTTTCTTT
cdr3_aa: CASSPTMRGTEAFF

d_call: NA
j_call: TRBJ2-1
clone_size: few
v_call: TRBV6-2/TRBV6-3
cdr3_nt: TGTGCCAGCAGTTACGCCTCTAGGGGTGAGCAGTTCTTC
cdr3_aa: CASSYASRGEQFF

d_call: NA
j_call: TRBJ1-5
clone_size: once
v_call: TRBV15
cdr3_nt: TGTGCCACCAGCAGAGATCAGGGGTACGGTCAGCCCCAGCATTTT
cdr3_aa: CATSRDQGYGQPQHF

d_call: NA
j_call: TRBJ2-7
clone_size: NA
v_call: TRBV9
cdr3_nt: TGTGCCAGCAGCGTAGACCAGGGCCCCTACGAGCAGTACTTC
cdr3_aa: CASSVDQGPYEQYF

d_call: TRBD1
j_call: TRBJ1-2
clone_size: NA
v_call: TRBV28
cdr3_nt: TGTGCCAGCACCGCAGGGGGGGCTTATGGCTACACCTTC
cdr3_aa: CASTAGGAYGYTF

d_call: NA
j_call: TRBJ2-1
clone_size: NA
v_call: TRBV7-8
cdr3_nt: TGTGCCAGCAGCTTAGCGGGGGGGCATGGCAATGAGCAGTTCTTC
cdr3_aa: CASSLAGGHGNEQFF

d_call: NA
j_call: TRBJ2-3
clone_size: many
v_call: TRBV20-1
cdr3_nt: TGCAGTGCCGAGCGGGCCCGCACAGATACGCAGTATTTT
cdr3_aa: CSAERARTDTQYF

d_call: NA
j_call: TRBJ1-1
clone_size: NA
v_call: TRBV12-3/TRBV12-4
cdr3_nt: TGTGCCAGCAGTTTAGTGCAGGGAAAAGCTTTCTTT
cdr3_aa: CASSLVQGKAFF

d_call: TRBD2
j_call: TRBJ2-5
clone_size: NA
v_call: TRBV6-1
cdr3_nt: TGTGCCAGCACCCCGGGACTAGCGGAAGAGACCCAGTACTTC
cdr3_aa: CASTPGLAEETQYF

d_call: TRBD2
j_call: TRBJ2-3
clone_size: NA
v_call: TRBV24-1
cdr3_nt: TGTGCCACCAGTGATTCGAGCGGGGGACCACGCACAGATACGCAGTATTTT
cdr3_aa: CATSDSSGGPRTDTQYF

d_call: TRBD1
j_call: TRBJ2-3
clone_size: NA
v_call: TRBV7-2
cdr3_nt: TGTGCCAGCAGCAAAAGGGACAGGTCAGATACGCAGTATTTT
cdr3_aa: CASSKRDRSDTQYF

d_call: NA
j_call: TRBJ1-1
clone_size: NA
v_call: TRBV7-9
cdr3_nt: TGTGCCAGCAGCTTTTACAACACTGAAGCTTTCTTT
cdr3_aa: CASSFYNTEAFF

d_call: TRBD2
j_call: TRBJ2-1
clone_size: few
v_call: TRBV6-2/TRBV6-3
cdr3_nt: TGTGCCAGCAAATCTAGCGGGGTTGAATTGAGTAATGAGCAGTTCTTC
cdr3_aa: CASKSSGVELSNEQFF

d_call: TRBD1
j_call: TRBJ2-7
clone_size: NA
v_call: TRBV10-3
cdr3_nt: TGTGCCATTAGCTTCGGGACAGGGTCGTTAGAGCAGTACTTC
cdr3_aa: CAISFGTGSLEQYF

d_call: NA
j_call: TRBJ1-1
clone_size: few
v_call: TRBV4-3
cdr3_nt: TGCGCCAGCAGCCAAGAAGGGGTAACTGAAGCTTTCTTT
cdr3_aa: CASSQEGVTEAFF

d_call: NA
j_call: TRBJ2-5
clone_size: few
v_call: TRBV6-1
cdr3_nt: TGTGCCAGCAGTCCCGGACAGCTCATTCAAGAGACCCAGTACTTC
cdr3_aa: CASSPGQLIQETQYF

d_call: NA
j_call: TRBJ1-5
clone_size: NA
v_call: TRBV12-3/TRBV12-4
cdr3_nt: TGTGCCAGCAGTTCTTCACAGGGCCAGCCCCAGCATTTT
cdr3_aa: CASSSSQGQPQHF

d_call: NA
j_call: TRBJ2-3
clone_size: NA
v_call: TRBV4-3
cdr3_nt: TGCGCCAGCAGACCCTCTTGGAGGGGAAGGATAGATACGCAGTATTTT
cdr3_aa: CASRPSWRGRIDTQYF

d_call: TRBD1
j_call: TRBJ1-1
clone_size: few
v_call: TRBV7-2
cdr3_nt: TGTGCCAGCAGGAAGGGACAGATTAACACTGAAGCTTTCTTT
cdr3_aa: CASRKGQINTEAFF

d_call: TRBD1
j_call: TRBJ2-3
clone_size: NA
v_call: TRBV10-2
cdr3_nt: TGCGCCAGCAAACGGACAGGGGTATCAGCAGATACGCAGTATTTT
cdr3_aa: CASKRTGVSADTQYF

d_call: NA
j_call: TRBJ1-6
clone_size: many
v_call: TRBV7-9
cdr3_nt: TGTGCCAGCAGCTTAGAATCTCCCAAGAGCGGGAATTCACCCCTCCACTTT
cdr3_aa: CASSLESPKSGNSPLHF